This T cell receptor beta chain comes out of a study of tumor-infiltrating lymphocytes in primary liver carcinoma. The overall study: Every patient in the cohort had a primary liver carcinoma. That carcinoma was treated by surgical resection.

Of note for this clonotype: The junction and the germline gene differ at one end; a read error may be behind it.

CDR1 GTSNPN and CDR2 SVGIG come from the germline V gene (reference sequence). The CDR3 is 13 amino acids. The blood RNA (from unsorted whole blood) was obtained, and germline DNA was also extracted. TCR beta cDNA was made from 400 to 500 ng total RNA with a constant-region primer. Slightly modified ARM-PCR, run as three nested multiplex PCR rounds, produced the TCR beta libraries. Forward primers for TRBV1-TRBV30 and a C-beta reverse primer served the first two PCR rounds, at around 11 cycles each. TCRdb called the multiplex PCR reads again in MiXCR, with one record for every CDR3 protein. Among just over 300,000 distinct CDR3 sequences listed, roughly three fifths were seen once.

The J gene is TRBJ1-3, the V gene TRBV30; no reliable D call. The sequenced sample was peripheral blood. The sequence was collected from a woman under 40 with primary liver carcinoma and hepatitis B virus infection. The CDR3 bases are TGTGCCTGGAGTGTAAATGGTAGAAACATCATATATTTT. Residues: CAWSVNGRNIIYF.